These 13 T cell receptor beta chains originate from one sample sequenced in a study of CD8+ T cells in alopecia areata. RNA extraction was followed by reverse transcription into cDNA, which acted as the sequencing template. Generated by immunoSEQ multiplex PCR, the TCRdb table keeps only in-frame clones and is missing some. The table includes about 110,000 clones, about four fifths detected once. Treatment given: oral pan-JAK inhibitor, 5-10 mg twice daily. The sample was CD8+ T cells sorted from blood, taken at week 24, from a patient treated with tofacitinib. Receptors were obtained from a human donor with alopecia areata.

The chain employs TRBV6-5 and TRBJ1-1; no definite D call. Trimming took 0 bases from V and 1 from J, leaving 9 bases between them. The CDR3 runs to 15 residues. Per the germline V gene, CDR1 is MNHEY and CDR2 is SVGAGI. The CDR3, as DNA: TGTGCCAGCAGTTACTCGCAAGCCGGGAACACTGAAGCTTTCTTT. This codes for CASSYSQAGNTEAFF.

The DNA for the CDR3 is TGCGCCAGCAGTCAACTGGCTCGGACAGAGAGCTCCTACAATGAGCAGTTCTTC. This sequence encodes CASSQLARTESSYNEQFF. V gene TRBV23-1 combines with J gene TRBJ2-1, with a tentative D call TRBD1 (6 bases). TRBV23-1 is flagged as an ORF with uncertain function. Trimming removed 2 bases from V and 0 bases from J, with 17 bases in between. This CDR3 has 18 amino acids.

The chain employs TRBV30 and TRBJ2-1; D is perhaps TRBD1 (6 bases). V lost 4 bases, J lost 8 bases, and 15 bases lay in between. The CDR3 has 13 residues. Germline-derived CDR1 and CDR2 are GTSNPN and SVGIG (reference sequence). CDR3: CAWMDPYRDEQFF. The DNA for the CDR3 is TGTGCCTGGATGGATCCGTACAGGGATGAGCAGTTCTTC. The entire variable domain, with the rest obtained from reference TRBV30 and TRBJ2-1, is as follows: SQTIHQWPATLVQPVGSPLSLECTVEGTSNPNLYWYRQAAGRGLQLLFYSVGIGQISSEVPQNLSASRPQDRQFILSSKKLLLSDSGFYLCAWMDPYRDEQFFGPGTRLTVL.

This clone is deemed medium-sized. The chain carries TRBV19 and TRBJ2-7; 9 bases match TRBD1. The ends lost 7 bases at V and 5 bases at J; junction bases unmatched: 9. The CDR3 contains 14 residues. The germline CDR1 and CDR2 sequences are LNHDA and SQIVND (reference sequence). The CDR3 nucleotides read TGTGCCAGTACCCCAGGGACAGGGACCCACGAGCAGTACTTC. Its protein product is CASTPGTGTHEQYF.

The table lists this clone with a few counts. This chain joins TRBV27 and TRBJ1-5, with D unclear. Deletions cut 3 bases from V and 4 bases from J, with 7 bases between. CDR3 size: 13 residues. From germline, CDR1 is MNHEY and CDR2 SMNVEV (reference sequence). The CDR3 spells CASSFGRNQPQHF. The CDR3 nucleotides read TGTGCCAGCAGTTTTGGCCGAAATCAGCCCCAGCATTTT.

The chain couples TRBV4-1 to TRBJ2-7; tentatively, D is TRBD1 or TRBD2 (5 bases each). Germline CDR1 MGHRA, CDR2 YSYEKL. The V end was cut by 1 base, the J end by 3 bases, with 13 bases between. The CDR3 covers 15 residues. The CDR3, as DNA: TGCGCCAGCAGCCAAGGGGACCTACCTAGCTACGAGCAGTACTTC. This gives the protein CASSQGDLPSYEQYF.

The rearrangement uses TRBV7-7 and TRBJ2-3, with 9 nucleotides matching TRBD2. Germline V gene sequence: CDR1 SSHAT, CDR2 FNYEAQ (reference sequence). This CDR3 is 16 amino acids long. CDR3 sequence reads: CVRWLGSGGPKDTQYF. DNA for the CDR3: TGTGTCCGTTGGTTGGGTAGCGGGGGCCCAAAGGATACGCAGTATTTT.

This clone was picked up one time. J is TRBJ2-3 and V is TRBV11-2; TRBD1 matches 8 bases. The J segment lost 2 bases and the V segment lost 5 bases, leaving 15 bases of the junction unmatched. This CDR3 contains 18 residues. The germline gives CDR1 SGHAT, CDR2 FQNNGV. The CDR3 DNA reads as TGTGCCAGCAGCCCCGTGGGGCGGACAGGGAGAGTCACAGATACGCAGTATTTT. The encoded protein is CASSPVGRTGRVTDTQYF.

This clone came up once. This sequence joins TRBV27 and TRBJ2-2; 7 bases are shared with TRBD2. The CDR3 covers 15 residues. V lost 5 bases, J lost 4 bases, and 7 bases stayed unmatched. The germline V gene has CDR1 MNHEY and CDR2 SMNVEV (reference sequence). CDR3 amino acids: CASSKSGGATGELFF. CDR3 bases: TGTGCCAGCAGTAAATCGGGGGGAGCCACCGGGGAGCTGTTTTTT.

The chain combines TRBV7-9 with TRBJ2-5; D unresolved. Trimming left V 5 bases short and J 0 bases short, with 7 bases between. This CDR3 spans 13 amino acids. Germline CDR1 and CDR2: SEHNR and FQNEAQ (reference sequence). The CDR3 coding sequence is TGTGCCAGCAGCCTGAAATACCAAGAGACCCAGTACTTC. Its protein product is CASSLKYQETQYF.

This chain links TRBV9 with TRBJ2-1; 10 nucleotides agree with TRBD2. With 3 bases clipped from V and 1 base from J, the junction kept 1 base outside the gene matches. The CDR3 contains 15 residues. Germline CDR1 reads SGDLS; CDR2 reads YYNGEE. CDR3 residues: CASSDSGGSYNEQFF. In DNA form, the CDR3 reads TGTGCCAGCAGCGATAGCGGGGGGTCCTACAATGAGCAGTTCTTC. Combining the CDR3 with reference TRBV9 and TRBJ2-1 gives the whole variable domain DSGVTQTPKHLITATGQRVTLRCSPRSGDLSVYWYQQSLDQGLQFLIQYYNGEERAKGNILERFSAQQFPDLHSELNLSSLELGDSALYFCASSDSGGSYNEQFFGPGTRLTVL.

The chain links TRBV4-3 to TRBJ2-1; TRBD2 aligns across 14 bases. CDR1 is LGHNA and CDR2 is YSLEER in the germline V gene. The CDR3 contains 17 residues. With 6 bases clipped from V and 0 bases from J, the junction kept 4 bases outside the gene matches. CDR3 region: CASRQTSGGVSYNEQFF. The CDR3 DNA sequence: TGCGCCAGCAGACAGACTAGCGGGGGGGTCTCCTACAATGAGCAGTTCTTC.

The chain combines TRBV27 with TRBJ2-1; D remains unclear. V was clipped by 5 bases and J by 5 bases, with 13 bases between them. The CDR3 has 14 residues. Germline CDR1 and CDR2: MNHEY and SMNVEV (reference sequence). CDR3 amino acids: CASSPPGSHNEQFF. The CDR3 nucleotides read TGTGCCAGCAGTCCCCCCGGGTCGCACAATGAGCAGTTCTTC.